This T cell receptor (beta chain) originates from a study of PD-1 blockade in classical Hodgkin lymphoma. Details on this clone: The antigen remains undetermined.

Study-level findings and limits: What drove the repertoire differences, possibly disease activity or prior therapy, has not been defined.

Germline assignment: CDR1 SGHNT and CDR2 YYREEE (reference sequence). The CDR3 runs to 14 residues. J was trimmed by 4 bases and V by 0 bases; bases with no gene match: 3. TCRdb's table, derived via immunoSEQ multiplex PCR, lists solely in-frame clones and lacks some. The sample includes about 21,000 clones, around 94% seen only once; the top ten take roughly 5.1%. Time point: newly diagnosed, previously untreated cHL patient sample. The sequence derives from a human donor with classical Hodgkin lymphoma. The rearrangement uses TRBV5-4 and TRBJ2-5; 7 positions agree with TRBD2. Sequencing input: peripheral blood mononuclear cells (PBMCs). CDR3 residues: CASSLVGEGETQYF. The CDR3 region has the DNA TGTGCCAGCAGCTTGGTGGGGGAGGGAGAGACCCAGTACTTC.